A single sample gave rise to the 10 T cell receptor beta chains below, sequenced in a study of blood T cell repertoires in COVID-19. Produced via immunoSEQ multiplex PCR; TCRdb's table is partial and in-frame only. The sample shows about 220,000 clones, roughly 80% of them seen only once. Specimen: PBMCs or T cells enriched from blood (not recorded which). The receptors were gathered from a woman in her forties with acute COVID-19.

This chain joins TRBV28 and TRBJ1-1; D unresolved. Germline assignment: CDR1 MDHEN and CDR2 SYDVKM. The length of the CDR3 is 15 residues. Trimming pared 1 base from V and 11 bases from J, leaving 20 bases between. CDR3 sequence (DNA): TGTGCCAGCAGTTTATCTACCGCACCCCTGAAACGCGCTTTCTTT. This translates into CASSLSTAPLKRAFF.

The chain couples TRBV15 to TRBJ1-1; the D is unclear. V lost 0 bases and J 0 bases, leaving 5 bases between the germline ends. CDR1 and CDR2 from the germline V gene are LNHNV and YYDKDF (reference sequence). This CDR3 has 14 amino acids. The CDR3 nucleotides are TGTGCCACCAGCAGAGATCGGTTGAACACTGAAGCTTTCTTT. Translation gives CATSRDRLNTEAFF.

This clone has just a few counts. For the CDR3, the DNA is TGTGCCAGCAGCCTCAGCGGGGTCACAGATACGCAGTATTTT. Protein: CASSLSGVTDTQYF. The V call is TRBV5-4, the J call TRBJ2-3; TRBD2 aligns across 7 bases. CDR3 length: 14 residues. The V gene end was trimmed by 4 bases and the J gene end by 2 bases; junction bases not matched to a gene: 4. The germline gives CDR1 SGHNT, CDR2 YYREEE (reference sequence).

CDR3 coding DNA: TGTGCCAGCAGCTTAGGGTGGGACAGGGAGAATCAGCCCCAGCATTTT. Its translation is CASSLGWDRENQPQHF. The V call is TRBV7-9, the J call TRBJ1-5; 9 bases align to TRBD1. The CDR3 loop spans 16 amino acids. CDR1 is SEHNR and CDR2 is FQNEAQ in the germline V gene (reference sequence). Trimming took 1 base from V and 4 from J; bases not matched to a gene: 5.

This sequence joins TRBV5-1 and TRBJ1-1; D unresolved. V gave up 4 bases and J gave up 2 bases, with 15 bases separating them. Per germline, CDR1 SGHRS and CDR2 YFSETQ. This CDR3 has 15 residues. In nucleotides, the CDR3 is TGCGCCAGCAGCCGAGTCGGTACCGTTAACACTGAAGCTTTCTTT. This codes for CASSRVGTVNTEAFF.

The table lists this clone with a few counts. The rearrangement joins TRBV4-1 to TRBJ2-7, with 11 bases matching TRBD2. The CDR3 extends over 14 amino acids. Losses at the gene ends were 3 bases for V and 2 bases for J; bases not matched to a gene: 0. Per the germline V gene, CDR1 is MGHRA and CDR2 is YSYEKL. For the CDR3, the DNA is TGCGCCAGCAGCCAGACTAGCGGGGCCTACGAGCAGTACTTC. Its protein product is CASSQTSGAYEQYF.

The chain recombines TRBV5-4 with TRBJ2-2; the D gene is possibly TRBD2 (6 bases). This CDR3 spans 14 amino acids. Germline-derived CDR1 and CDR2 are SGHNT and YYREEE (reference sequence). With 2 bases removed from V and 6 bases from J, the gap between germline ends came to 11 bases. The CDR3 region is CASSFGGEAGELFF. As DNA, the CDR3 is TGTGCCAGCAGCTTCGGGGGAGAGGCCGGGGAGCTGTTTTTT.

This chain joins TRBV7-6 and TRBJ1-2; D remains ambiguous. CDR3 length: 13 residues. CDR1 is SGHVS and CDR2 is FNYEAQ in the germline V gene. Trimming stripped 4 bases from V and 7 bases from J, with 13 bases between. The CDR3 loop is CASSSQGRGGYTF. CDR3 coding DNA: TGTGCCAGCAGCTCCCAAGGACGGGGTGGCTACACCTTC.

This chain uses TRBV28 with TRBJ2-7; a possible D gene is TRBD2 (5 bases). The germline gives CDR1 MDHEN, CDR2 SYDVKM. The V gene lost 5 bases and the J gene lost 3 bases, with 8 bases spanning the gap. This CDR3 comprises 12 residues. CDR3 residues: CASSPGDYEQYF. As DNA, the CDR3 is TGTGCCAGCAGTCCCGGGGACTACGAGCAGTACTTC.

On this clone: Other DNA sequences in this sample translate to the same CDR3. CDR3 bases: TGTGCCAGCAGCCAGGGGACAGGGAACACTGAAGCTTTCTTT. Residues: CASSQGTGNTEAFF. V gene TRBV3-1 (or the pseudogene TRBV3-2) combines with J gene TRBJ1-1; 8 bases match TRBD1. Trimming took 3 bases from V and 1 from J; bases not matched to a gene: 1. Germline V gene sequence: CDR1 LGHDT, CDR2 YNNKEL (reference sequence). CDR3 length: 14 amino acids.